Below are 29 T cell receptor beta chains sequenced from a single sample in a study of T cell responses to AZD1222 COVID-19 vaccine (TCRdb year 2021). Library prep was done by the immunoSEQ multiplex PCR assay. TCRdb took over this immuneACCESS table, retaining in-frame rearrangements with V and J assigned. Such tables are incomplete; in checked studies, under half of the missing clones stem from an unresolved V gene, and the remainder is unexplained. Present in this sample are approximately 110,000 clones, roughly 89% of which were seen just once. The ten largest clones capture nearly 4.5% of the sample. Interpreted using the paper, the time point label stands for: baseline before first vaccination. Source: peripheral blood, taken on day 0 of AZD1222 vaccination. The receptors were sampled from an adult in good health.

The sample holds a few counts of this clone. This chain links TRBV7-9 with TRBJ1-5, with TRBD1 as a possible D gene (6 bases). The CDR3 spans 13 residues. The V gene's germline CDR1 is SEHNR and CDR2 FQNEAQ (reference sequence). With 5 bases removed from V and 6 bases from J, the gap between germline ends came to 11 bases. The CDR3 coding sequence is TGTGCCAGCAGCCTACTGGACAGTCAGCCCCAGCATTTT. Protein: CASSLLDSQPQHF.

The chain combines TRBV6-2 or TRBV6-3 with TRBJ1-3; D unclear. The germline CDR1 and CDR2 sequences are MNHEY and SVGEGT. CDR3 length equals 15 residues. V was shortened by 2 bases and J by 0 bases, with 8 bases between the two germline ends. CDR3 region: CASSYQHYSGNTIYF. The CDR3 region has the DNA TGTGCCAGCAGTTACCAGCATTACTCTGGAAACACCATATATTTT.

V gene TRBV20-1 combines with J gene TRBJ1-2; D is unresolved. Germline assignment: CDR1 DFQATT and CDR2 SNEGSKA (reference sequence). With 0 bases removed from V and 4 bases from J, the gap between germline ends came to 3 bases. CDR3 length equals 11 residues. Written as DNA, the CDR3 is TGCAGTGCTAGAGAGGGCTATGGCTACACCTTC. Its translation: CSAREGYGYTF.

The rearrangement joins TRBV5-1 to TRBJ2-5, with 9 bases that match TRBD1. The trim removed 3 bases at V and 5 bases at J, leaving 5 bases unmatched. Germline V gene lookup returns CDR1 SGHRS and CDR2 YFSETQ. This CDR3 spans 14 amino acids. The CDR3 is CASSSQGAEETQYF. The CDR3 DNA sequence: TGCGCCAGCAGCTCACAGGGGGCAGAGGAGACCCAGTACTTC.

CDR3 DNA: TGTGCCAGTGCAGTAATGGGCCCCTCCTACAATGAGCAGTTCTTC. This sequence encodes CASAVMGPSYNEQFF. This sequence joins TRBV19 and TRBJ2-1; D gene ambiguous. Germline assignment: CDR1 LNHDA and CDR2 SQIVND (reference sequence). This CDR3 has 15 residues. Trimming left V 8 bases short and J 0 bases short, with 14 bases between.

This chain connects TRBV19 to TRBJ1-1, with D possibly being TRBD1 (5 bases). Trimming took 5 bases from V and 5 from J, leaving 15 bases between them. Germline CDR1 and CDR2: LNHDA and SQIVND (reference sequence). The CDR3 runs to 14 residues. The DNA of the CDR3 is TGTGCCAGTAGTCAAACAGGTCTAATAACTGAAGCTTTCTTT. Translated: CASSQTGLITEAFF.

The gene calls are TRBV5-1 and TRBJ2-7, with 9 bases aligning to TRBD2. Germline trimming cut 3 bases from V and 5 bases from J; bases unmatched to any gene: 6. Per the germline V gene, CDR1 is SGHRS and CDR2 is YFSETQ. The CDR3 runs 14 residues. The CDR3 region has the DNA TGCGCCAGCAGCTGGACTAGCGCAGAGAACGAGCAGTACTTC. This sequence encodes CASSWTSAENEQYF.

J is TRBJ2-7 and V is TRBV5-6; D is unresolved. Germline V lookup: CDR1 SGHDT, CDR2 YYEEEE. Trimming stripped 0 bases from V and 6 bases from J, with 7 bases between. The CDR3 consists of 12 residues. CDR3 sequence: CASSLGDGEQYF. In DNA form, the CDR3 reads TGTGCCAGCAGCTTGGGGGATGGCGAGCAGTACTTC.

The chain recombines TRBV7-9 with TRBJ1-2; 7 bases line up with TRBD1. The V segment lost 5 bases and the J segment 4 bases; nucleotides outside the gene matches: 7. The germline V gene encodes CDR1 SEHNR and CDR2 FQNEAQ (reference sequence). The CDR3 consists of 14 residues. As DNA, the CDR3 is TGTGCCAGCAGCCCAGGGACAGTCACCTATGGCTACACCTTC. Its translation: CASSPGTVTYGYTF.

The chain uses TRBV27 and TRBJ2-3; 9 nucleotides match TRBD2. Germline V gene sequence: CDR1 MNHEY, CDR2 SMNVEV (reference sequence). The V and J ends lost 5 bases and 0 bases, in that order; junction bases with no gene match: 18. CDR3 length: 20 residues. CDR3 DNA sequence: TGTGCCAGCAGTCTAAAGACTAGCGGCCCCTATACGTTTAGCACAGATACGCAGTATTTT. Translation gives CASSLKTSGPYTFSTDTQYF.

CDR3: CASSRHPTGGGNQPQHF. The CDR3 DNA sequence: TGCGCCAGCAGCCGTCACCCGACGGGGGGTGGCAATCAGCCCCAGCATTTT. This rearrangement joins TRBV4-1 to TRBJ1-5; a possible D gene is TRBD1 (5 bases). Germline CDR1 and CDR2: MGHRA and YSYEKL. The germline V and J ends were trimmed by 4 bases and 2 bases, with 18 bases remaining between them. The CDR3 is 17 amino acids.

The chain is built from TRBV7-6 and TRBJ2-5; 9 positions agree with TRBD2. Trimming at V came to 1 base and at J to 3 bases, leaving 12 bases not matched to a gene. The germline V gene encodes CDR1 SGHVS and CDR2 FNYEAQ. There are 18 residues in the CDR3. CDR3 coding DNA: TGTGCCAGCAGCTTAGGGCGGTCGATAATAGCGGGAGAAGAGACCCAGTACTTC. Its translation: CASSLGRSIIAGEETQYF.

This clone was counted many times. The gene calls are TRBV11-2 and TRBJ2-2, with D unclear. Per the germline V gene, CDR1 is SGHAT and CDR2 is FQNNGV. V dropped 0 bases and J dropped 6 bases, with 5 bases sitting between them. The length of the CDR3 is 13 residues. The CDR3 loop is CASSLESSGELFF. Here the CDR3 DNA reads TGTGCCAGCAGCTTAGAGTCGTCCGGGGAGCTGTTTTTT.

The rearrangement uses TRBV2 and TRBJ1-4, with TRBD1 matching over 9 bases. Germline V CDR1 and CDR2: SNHLY, FYNNEI. The trim removed 6 bases at V and 8 bases at J, leaving 10 bases unmatched. CDR3 size: 15 residues. The CDR3 coding sequence is TGTGCCAGCAGAATCGGACAGGGGCTTAGAGAAAAACTGTTTTTT. Its protein is CASRIGQGLREKLFF.

The genes are TRBV28 and TRBJ1-3; D is uncertain. This CDR3 is 13 amino acids long. V lost 4 bases to trimming and J lost 8 bases, with 12 bases between them. The germline V gene has CDR1 MDHEN and CDR2 SYDVKM. This CDR3 reads CASSSAAEDTIYF. The CDR3, as DNA: TGTGCCAGCAGTTCCGCGGCGGAGGACACCATATATTTT.

The V and J genes are TRBV11-2 and TRBJ2-2; 11 nucleotides align to TRBD2. After removal of 4 bases from V and 7 bases from J, the junction contained 8 bases not matched to a gene. This CDR3 has 16 residues. CDR1 SGHAT and CDR2 FQNNGV come from the germline V gene. The CDR3 coding sequence is TGTGCCAGCAGCTCCCATAGCGGGAGGGCCCGCGGGGAGCTGTTTTTT. Translating it yields CASSSHSGRARGELFF.

The chain employs TRBV10-2 and TRBJ2-7, with D perhaps TRBD2 (5 bases). V lost 4 bases, J lost 11 bases, and 18 bases lay in between. The CDR3 has 13 residues. CDR1 and CDR2 (germline): WSHSY, SAAADI. CDR3 residues: CASSGRELMDEYF. The CDR3 DNA follows: TGCGCCAGCAGTGGTAGGGAGTTAATGGATGAGTACTTC.

The chain combines TRBV12-3 or TRBV12-4 with TRBJ2-7; TRBD1 matches at 8 bases. CDR3 length: 13 residues. V lost 8 bases, J lost 5 bases, and 8 bases stayed unmatched. In nucleotides, the CDR3 is TGTGCCAGCGGACAGGGAGGTATGGACGAGCAGTACTTC. It specifies CASGQGGMDEQYF.

This clone came up once. The chain couples TRBV5-1 to TRBJ2-7, with TRBD2 matching 13 bases. From germline, CDR1 is SGHRS and CDR2 YFSETQ. V lost 4 bases and J lost 4; bases outside the gene matches: 11. This CDR3 region has 17 residues. Here the CDR3 DNA reads TGCGCCAGCAGCACTCGGACTAGCGGGAGTCTTGGGTACGAGCAGTACTTC. It specifies CASSTRTSGSLGYEQYF.

This chain uses TRBV29-1 with TRBJ1-2; no clear D. The germline V gene encodes CDR1 SQVTM and CDR2 ANQGSEA. CDR3 size: 15 residues. Trimming left V 0 bases short and J 4 bases short, with 15 bases between. DNA for the CDR3: TGCAGCGTTGAAGACGGGCGGGGAGGAAGCTATGGCTACACCTTC. It specifies CSVEDGRGGSYGYTF.

J is TRBJ2-2 and V is TRBV5-1; 8 bases align to TRBD1. CDR1 is SGHRS and CDR2 is YFSETQ in the germline V gene. J gave up 0 bases and V 4 bases, and 5 bases lay outside the gene matches. This CDR3 contains 16 residues. The CDR3 sequence is CASSPGQGTNTGELFF. In nucleotides, the CDR3 is TGCGCCAGCAGCCCCGGACAGGGAACGAACACCGGGGAGCTGTTTTTT.

The V and J genes are TRBV7-8 and TRBJ2-7, with D possibly matching TRBD2 (6 bases). Germline V gene lookup returns CDR1 SGHVS and CDR2 FQNEAQ. The V gene lost 1 base and the J gene lost 0 bases, with 7 bases spanning the gap. The CDR3 has 14 residues. The DNA for the CDR3 is TGTGCCAGCAGCTTAGGGGAGGTCTCCTACGAGCAGTACTTC. Translating gives CASSLGEVSYEQYF.

In this sample, this clone turned up once. The gene calls are TRBV11-2 and TRBJ1-2; D possibly corresponds to TRBD1 (5 bases). Germline CDR1 is SGHAT and CDR2 is FQNNGV. CDR3 length: 14 residues. V lost 1 base to trimming and J lost 6 bases, with 12 bases between them. The CDR3 nucleotides read TGTGCCAGCAGCTTAGGCAGGGAGAAAGATGGCTACACCTTC. This sequence encodes CASSLGREKDGYTF.

The V and J genes are TRBV12-3 or TRBV12-4 and TRBJ2-5, with 8 bases matching TRBD2. The CDR3 length is 13 residues. Trimming at V came to 1 base and at J to 5 bases, leaving 0 bases not matched to a gene. CDR3: CASSLGLAETQYF. In nucleotides, the CDR3 is TGTGCCAGCAGTTTAGGACTAGCGGAGACCCAGTACTTC.

The chain recombines TRBV6-5 with TRBJ2-3; TRBD2 agrees at 10 bases. Germline trimming cut 2 bases from V and 2 bases from J; bases unmatched to any gene: 1. The CDR3 has 15 residues. Germline CDR1 is MNHEY and CDR2 is SVGAGI. CDR3 loop: CASSYLAGVTDTQYF. CDR3 nucleotide sequence: TGTGCCAGCAGTTACCTAGCGGGAGTCACAGATACGCAGTATTTT.

The chain combines TRBV19 with TRBJ1-1, with D perhaps TRBD1 (6 bases). Trimming shortened V by 7 bases and J by 4 bases, and 10 bases separated the two germline ends. The CDR3 consists of 12 residues. Germline V lookup: CDR1 LNHDA, CDR2 SQIVND (reference sequence). Here the CDR3 reads CASKGEGTEAFF. DNA for the CDR3: TGTGCCAGTAAGGGGGAGGGCACTGAAGCTTTCTTT.

The chain uses TRBV10-3 and TRBJ2-2; D may be TRBD1 (6 bases). CDR1 and CDR2 from the germline V gene are ENHRY and SYGVKD. This CDR3 spans 18 amino acids. Between the trimmed V and J ends, which lost 6 bases and 7 bases, there was a span of 27 bases. CDR3 sequence (DNA): TGTGCCATCAGCCCTCCGACCCCGGGACAATTCGGCAGCGGGGAGCTGTTTTTT. Protein product: CAISPPTPGQFGSGELFF.

V is TRBV28 and J is TRBJ2-1; possibly TRBD2 for D (5 bases). V lost 2 bases, J lost 1 base, and 6 bases lay in between. The CDR3 extends over 14 amino acids. The V gene's germline CDR1 is MDHEN and CDR2 SYDVKM. The CDR3 nucleotides read TGTGCCAGCAGTTTAACGGGGTCCTACAATGAGCAGTTCTTC. As protein: CASSLTGSYNEQFF.

CDR3 sequence: CASSTARNRDYGYTF. Here the CDR3 DNA reads TGTGCCAGCAGTACCGCGAGGAATCGGGACTATGGCTACACCTTC. The chain links TRBV28 to TRBJ1-2; D gene ambiguous. Germline V gives CDR1 MDHEN, CDR2 SYDVKM. This CDR3 contains 15 residues. Trimming shortened V by 5 bases and J by 3 bases, and 16 bases separated the two germline ends.